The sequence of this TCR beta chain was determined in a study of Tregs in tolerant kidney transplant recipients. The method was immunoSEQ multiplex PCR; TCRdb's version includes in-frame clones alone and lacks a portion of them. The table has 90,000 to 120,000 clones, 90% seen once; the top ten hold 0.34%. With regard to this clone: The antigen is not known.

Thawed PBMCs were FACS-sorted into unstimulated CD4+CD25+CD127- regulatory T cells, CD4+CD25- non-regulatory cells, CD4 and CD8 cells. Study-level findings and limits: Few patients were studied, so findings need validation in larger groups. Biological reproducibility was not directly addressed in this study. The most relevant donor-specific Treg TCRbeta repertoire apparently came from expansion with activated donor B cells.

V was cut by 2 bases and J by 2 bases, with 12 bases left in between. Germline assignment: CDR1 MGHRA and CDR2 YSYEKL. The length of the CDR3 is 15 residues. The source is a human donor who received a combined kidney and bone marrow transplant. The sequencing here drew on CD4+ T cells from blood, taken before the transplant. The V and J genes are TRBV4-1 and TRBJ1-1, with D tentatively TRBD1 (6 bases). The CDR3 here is CASSQPQGSNTEAFF. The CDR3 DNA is TGCGCCAGCAGCCAACCCCAGGGGAGTAACACTGAAGCTTTCTTT.